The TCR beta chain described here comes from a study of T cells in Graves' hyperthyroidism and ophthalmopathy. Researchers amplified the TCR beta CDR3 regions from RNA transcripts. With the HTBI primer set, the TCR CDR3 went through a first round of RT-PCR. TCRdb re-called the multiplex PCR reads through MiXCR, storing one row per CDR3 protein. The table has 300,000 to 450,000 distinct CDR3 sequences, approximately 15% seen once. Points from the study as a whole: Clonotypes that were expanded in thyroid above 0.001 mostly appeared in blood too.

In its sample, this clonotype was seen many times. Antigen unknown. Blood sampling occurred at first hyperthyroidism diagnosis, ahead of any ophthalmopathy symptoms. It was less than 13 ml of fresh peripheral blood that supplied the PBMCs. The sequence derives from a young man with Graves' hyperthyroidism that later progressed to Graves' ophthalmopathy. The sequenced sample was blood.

Here the CDR3 DNA reads TGTGCCAGCAGTACACAGGGCCTCTCTGGAAACACCATATATTTT. It yields the protein CASSTQGLSGNTIYF. The chain joins TRBV28 to TRBJ1-3; a possible D gene is TRBD1 (6 bases). V lost 5 bases, J lost 0 bases, and 11 bases lay in between. The germline CDR1 and CDR2 sequences are MDHEN and SYDVKM. CDR3 length equals 15 residues.